The 14 T cell receptor beta chains below all came from one sample that was sequenced in a study of molecular identifiers for immune sequencing clone quantification. One entry per CDR3 protein results from TCRdb running MiXCR on the PCR reads. The sample includes approximately 100,000 distinct CDR3 sequences, roughly a third of them seen just once. The sample taken for sequencing was naive CD8+ T cells from blood, with Jurkat cell RNA spiked in. Stated subset: FACS-sorted CD8+CD4-CCR7+CD45RA+ naive T cells. The receptors shown here come from a human donor in good health. Some libraries in this study had Jurkat cell RNA spiked in.

This clonotype was seen just once. This chain's CDR3 is CASSGGPNNEQFF. CDR3 bases: TGTGCCAGCAGTGGGGGTCCGAACAATGAGCAGTTCTTC. The V gene is TRBV2, the J gene TRBJ2-1; D is unresolved. This CDR3 comprises 13 residues. From germline, CDR1 is SNHLY and CDR2 FYNNEI. The V gene lost 4 bases and the J gene lost 5 bases, with 9 bases spanning the gap.

This clonotype was seen just once. An end of the junction does not agree with germline; a read error may underlie this. The chain carries TRBV19 and TRBJ1-4; D ambiguous. This CDR3 comprises 14 residues. Germline assignment: CDR1 LNHDA and CDR2 SQIVND (reference sequence). The CDR3 DNA sequence: TGTGCCAGTAGCAACACAGCTAGGAATGAAAAACTGGTTTTT. Translation: CASSNTARNEKLVF.

Concerning this clonotype: One end of the junction does not line up with germline, which may come from a read error. The rearrangement joins TRBV19 to TRBJ2-5, with D unclear. CDR3 length equals 13 residues. Germline CDR1 and CDR2: LNHDA and SQIVND (reference sequence). CDR3 nucleotides: TGTGCCAGTAAAACCCGGAACCAAGAGGCCCAGTACTTC. This gives the protein CASKTRNQEAQYF.

The chain carries TRBV4-3 and TRBJ2-2; 10 bases agree with TRBD1. CDR1 LGHNA and CDR2 YSLEER come from the germline V gene. Trimming removed 4 bases from V and 0 bases from J; junction bases left unmatched: 14. The CDR3 is 20 residues long. CDR3 residues: CASSPEATGGYIANTGELFF. The DNA for the CDR3 is TGCGCCAGCAGCCCAGAGGCGACAGGGGGCTATATCGCGAACACCGGGGAGCTGTTTTTT.

This chain uses TRBV24-1 with TRBJ2-5, with TRBD2 matching 7 bases. V shed 6 bases, J shed 1 base, and the junction held 4 bases outside the gene matches. CDR3 length: 14 residues. The V gene's germline CDR1 is KGHDR and CDR2 SFDVKD. CDR3 DNA: TGTGCCACCAGTAGCCTAGCGGCCCAAGAGACCCAGTACTTC. Translation: CATSSLAAQETQYF.

Details on this clonotype: Just one base apart from a much larger clone, this may be a read error. It is likely a read error, because the conserved phenylalanine at the end of the CDR3 is missing. The chain has TRBV7-8 and TRBJ2-7, with D hard to call. Trimming removed 5 bases from V and 4 bases from J, with 18 bases in between. The CDR3 has 15 residues. From germline, CDR1 is SGHVS and CDR2 FQNEAQ. Here the CDR3 DNA reads TGTGCCAGCAGCGTACTGGGTTCCCTAGTTTACGAGCAGTACTCC. Residues: CASSVLGSLVYEQYS.

This clonotype was counted a few times. CDR3 protein: CASSSTTGLYGYTF. CDR3 nucleotide sequence: TGTGCCAGCAGTAGTACCACAGGGTTGTATGGCTACACCTTC. V and J are TRBV2 and TRBJ1-2, with D maybe TRBD1 (6 bases). Trimming took off 5 bases at V and 5 bases at J, with 15 bases between the two ends. This CDR3 region has 14 residues. The germline CDR1 and CDR2 sequences are SNHLY and FYNNEI. Full variable domain (remainder filled in from reference TRBV2 and TRBJ1-2): EPEVTQTPSHQVTQMGQEVILRCVPISNHLYFYWYRQILGQKVEFLVSFYNNEISEKSEIFDDQFSVERPDGSNFTLKIRSTKLEDSAMYFCASSSTTGLYGYTFGSGTRLTVV.

This clonotype turned up a few times. The genes are TRBV5-6 and TRBJ1-4, with a possible D match to TRBD1 (6 bases). Germline assignment: CDR1 SGHDT and CDR2 YYEEEE. CDR3 size: 13 residues. Deletions cut 4 bases from V and 8 bases from J, with 12 bases between. CDR3 region: CASSGGGLEKLFF. The CDR3 DNA reads TGTGCCAGCAGCGGGGGCGGATTGGAAAAACTGTTTTTT.

Ten or more counts support this clonotype. The chain recombines TRBV20-1 with TRBJ1-3; the D is unclear. V lost 0 bases, J lost 4 bases, and 7 bases lay in between. The CDR3 runs 13 residues. Germline CDR1 is DFQATT and CDR2 is SNEGSKA (reference sequence). The CDR3: CSAREPTGNTIYF. The CDR3 bases are TGCAGTGCTAGAGAACCTACCGGAAACACCATATATTTT.

This clonotype has ten or more counts. The V and J genes are TRBV29-1 and TRBJ2-3; TRBD2 matches 12 bases. There are 15 residues in the CDR3. CDR1 and CDR2 (germline): SQVTM, ANQGSEA. Losses at the gene ends were 4 bases for V and 0 bases for J; bases not matched to a gene: 2. The CDR3 sequence: CSVAGTSGSTDTQYF. The CDR3 coding sequence is TGCAGCGTTGCTGGGACTAGCGGGAGCACAGATACGCAGTATTTT.

As concerns this clonotype: A much larger clone lies one base from this, so it may be a read error. The rearrangement joins TRBV23-1 to TRBJ1-5; unclear D gene. TRBV23-1 is flagged as an ORF with uncertain function. V was clipped by 6 bases and J by 7 bases, with 13 bases between them. The CDR3 has 13 residues. CDR3 region: CASSSWGQQPQHF. For the CDR3, the DNA is TGCGCCAGCAGCTCCTGGGGTCAGCAGCCCCAGCATTTT.

V gene TRBV20-1 combines with J gene TRBJ2-7; 14 nucleotides align to TRBD2. CDR1 is DFQATT, CDR2 SNEGSKA, per germline (reference sequence). The CDR3 runs to 14 residues. The V gene end was trimmed by 6 bases and the J gene end by 2 bases; junction bases not matched to a gene: 3. CDR3 residues: CSAGLAGGPYEQYF. DNA of the CDR3: TGCAGTGCAGGACTAGCGGGAGGCCCCTACGAGCAGTACTTC.

As concerns this clonotype: Germline and junction disagree at one end, which may indicate a read error. This rearrangement joins TRBV7-9 to TRBJ2-3, with D possibly matching TRBD2 (5 bases). Germline CDR1 and CDR2: SEHNR and FQNEAQ (reference sequence). The CDR3 has 17 amino acids. The CDR3 region has the DNA TGTGCCAGCAGCTTATTCCGCCCCGGACTCTCCACAGATCCGCAGTATTTT. This sequence encodes CASSLFRPGLSTDPQYF.

The chain uses TRBV5-1 and TRBJ1-2; maybe TRBD1 (5 bases). CDR1 and CDR2 (germline): SGHRS, YFSETQ. Trimming stripped 4 bases from V and 6 bases from J, with 13 bases between. CDR3 length: 13 residues. DNA of the CDR3: TGCGCCAGCAGCCAAAGCCTGGGGGATGGCTACACCTTC. It translates to CASSQSLGDGYTF.